The sequence of this T cell receptor (beta chain) was determined in a study of human T cells and chemical hapten exposure (dated by TCRdb to 2020 to 2022). At the level of the whole study: The libraries were sequenced as a pool, and the TCR yield per sample differed mostly because of small variations in library volumes within the pool. The study tracked peripheral blood TCR repertoire changes in vivo during primary and secondary sensitization to the hapten diphenylcyclopropenone (DPC) in alopecia patients. For every blood RNA sample, sequencing covered both the TCR alpha and TCR beta chains. Beyond this particular receptor, the publication reports: After repeated subsampling, changes were observed in the strength of the expansion versus patch-test correlation and in the threshold at which the correlation became significant. DPC sensitization did not change how many TCRs were above 1 in 1000 frequency, and no evidence was found of alterations in global repertoire structure.

Total RNA was extracted from unfractionated whole blood collected in Tempus Blood RNA tubes. As TCR sequencing controls, a few healthy volunteers were used, with blood taken at day 0, 2 weeks and 6 weeks. The method was 5' RACE. Sequencing took place on an Illumina MiSeq. During library preparation, unique molecular identifiers were attached to individual cDNA molecules so that TCRs could be counted in a quantitative, reproducible way. Turning to the authors' computational methods: Samples had a median of roughly 91,000 TCRs, with a range from roughly 23,224 to 700,000. V, J and CDR3 annotation of the TCR reads was performed with the Decombinator software suite. To make PS versus PT1 abundance plots, every sample was subsampled to the same number of TCRs (28,000). Expanded TCRs were defined as absent before sensitization and observed at least eight times at the 2-week time point. TCRdb cleaned the public reads at Q25 with fastp, built clones with MiXCR and kept in-frame beta chains. All rows with the same CDR3 protein become a single entry with the most common DNA and genes. These V and J calls rely on TCRdb rather than the paper's analysis. This sample comprises about 110,000 distinct CDR3 sequences, approximately 19% of them detected only once. 2.8% of the sample is taken by the ten largest.

The CDR3 numbers 15 residues from cysteine through phenylalanine. The kept DNA is CDR3 alone, 45 bases in frame from the first base. V trim: 5 bases; J trim: 0 bases; unmatched bases: 8. Per the germline V gene (reference sequence), DFQATT is the CDR1 and SNEGSKA is the CDR2. Comment on this clonotype: Which antigen it targets is not known. One base away there is no much larger clone; base qualities are not given.

The chain joins TRBV20-1 to TRBJ2-3; the junction holds 7 bases that match TRBD1. This clonotype originated in a human donor in good health. The CDR3: CSAVSRGLSTDTQYF. The DNA sequence reads TGCAGTGCTGTATCGAGGGGGCTGAGCACAGATACGCAGTATTTT.